This is a list of T cell receptor beta chains from one sample in a study of blood T cell repertoires in COVID-19. Using immunoSEQ multiplex PCR, the repertoire was profiled, and TCRdb retains in-frame clones only, with some absent. The sample consists of about 300,000 clones, roughly 82% of them appearing once. Material: peripheral blood. The receptors were gathered from a woman in her forties or fifties with acute or convalescent COVID-19. Both conserved end residues are part of each CDR3. The order of the fields is D gene, V gene, J gene, CDR3 length, clone size, CDR3 protein, CDR3 DNA. D genes are given only for firm matches. Size tells how often a clone was seen (once, few, many) or the class of an expanded clone, and some rows leave it out.

D gene: TRBD1; V gene: TRBV6-1; J gene: TRBJ2-6; CDR3 length: 18; clone size: .; CDR3 protein: CASSAQGAVLSGANVLTF; CDR3 DNA: TGTGCCAGCAGTGCACAGGGGGCAGTTTTATCGGGGGCCAACGTCCTGACTTTC
D gene: .; V gene: TRBV28; J gene: TRBJ1-1; CDR3 length: 15; clone size: .; CDR3 protein: CASSLFWSPGTEAFF; CDR3 DNA: TGTGCCAGCAGTTTATTTTGGTCCCCGGGTACTGAAGCTTTCTTT
D gene: .; V gene: TRBV27; J gene: TRBJ2-3; CDR3 length: 15; clone size: .; CDR3 protein: CASSSRVASTYTQYF; CDR3 DNA: TGTGCCAGCAGCTCAAGAGTTGCTAGCACATATACGCAGTATTTT
D gene: .; V gene: TRBV10-3; J gene: TRBJ1-1; CDR3 length: 13; clone size: once; CDR3 protein: CATTVILDTEAFF; CDR3 DNA: TGTGCCACCACAGTCATTTTAGATACTGAAGCTTTCTTT
D gene: .; V gene: TRBV4-2; J gene: TRBJ1-3; CDR3 length: 14; clone size: .; CDR3 protein: CASSQSPRGNTIYF; CDR3 DNA: TGTGCCAGCAGCCAAAGCCCTCGAGGGAACACCATATATTTT
D gene: .; V gene: TRBV4-2; J gene: TRBJ2-7; CDR3 length: 13; clone size: .; CDR3 protein: CASSQDSPYMQYF; CDR3 DNA: TGTGCCAGCAGCCAAGATTCCCCGTATATGCAGTACTTC
D gene: TRBD1; V gene: TRBV11-1; J gene: TRBJ2-7; CDR3 length: 14; clone size: few; CDR3 protein: CASSLGTGRYEQYF; CDR3 DNA: TGTGCCAGCAGCTTGGGGACAGGGCGATACGAGCAGTACTTC
D gene: TRBD1; V gene: TRBV5-4; J gene: TRBJ2-3; CDR3 length: 15; clone size: .; CDR3 protein: CASSLVRGRADTQYF; CDR3 DNA: TGTGCCAGCAGCTTGGTTAGGGGGCGTGCAGATACGCAGTATTTT
D gene: .; V gene: TRBV6-5; J gene: TRBJ1-2; CDR3 length: 13; clone size: .; CDR3 protein: CASSYTGSGGYTF; CDR3 DNA: TGTGCCAGCAGTTATACAGGGTCAGGGGGCTACACCTTC
D gene: TRBD1; V gene: TRBV10-3; J gene: TRBJ1-3; CDR3 length: 15; clone size: .; CDR3 protein: CAISGQGLAGNTIYF; CDR3 DNA: TGTGCCATCAGTGGACAGGGACTCGCTGGAAACACCATATATTTT
D gene: .; V gene: TRBV12-1; J gene: TRBJ1-5; CDR3 length: 14; clone size: once; CDR3 protein: CASSPDRVRQPQHF; CDR3 DNA: TGTGCCAGCAGCCCGGACAGGGTGCGACAGCCCCAGCATTTT
D gene: TRBD2; V gene: TRBV6-5; J gene: TRBJ2-1; CDR3 length: 13; clone size: .; CDR3 protein: CASRPGLAGEQFF; CDR3 DNA: TGTGCCAGCAGGCCCGGACTAGCGGGCGAGCAGTTCTTC
D gene: TRBD1; V gene: TRBV6-6; J gene: TRBJ1-2; CDR3 length: 12; clone size: .; CDR3 protein: CASRTGDGGYTF; CDR3 DNA: TGTGCCAGCAGGACAGGGGATGGTGGCTACACCTTC
D gene: .; V gene: TRBV7-2; J gene: TRBJ2-7; CDR3 length: 14; clone size: .; CDR3 protein: CASSFQRLNYEQYF; CDR3 DNA: TGTGCCAGCAGCTTTCAGAGGCTAAACTACGAGCAGTACTTC
D gene: TRBD1; V gene: TRBV6-1; J gene: TRBJ2-7; CDR3 length: 14; clone size: .; CDR3 protein: CASSEMDREYEQYF; CDR3 DNA: TGTGCCAGCAGTGAAATGGACAGGGAATACGAGCAGTACTTC
D gene: TRBD1; V gene: TRBV6-6; J gene: TRBJ1-1; CDR3 length: 15; clone size: once; CDR3 protein: CASNPGQGAGREAFF; CDR3 DNA: TGTGCCAGCAATCCGGGACAGGGGGCTGGGCGTGAAGCTTTCTTT
D gene: .; V gene: TRBV7-2; J gene: TRBJ1-2; CDR3 length: 14; clone size: .; CDR3 protein: CASSPRAGYYGYTF; CDR3 DNA: TGTGCCAGCAGCCCGAGGGCGGGGTACTATGGCTACACCTTC
D gene: TRBD2; V gene: TRBV24-1; J gene: TRBJ2-5; CDR3 length: 15; clone size: .; CDR3 protein: CATSSTSGSGETQYF; CDR3 DNA: TGTGCCACCAGTTCAACTAGCGGGAGCGGTGAGACCCAGTACTTC
D gene: .; V gene: TRBV18; J gene: TRBJ2-7; CDR3 length: 14; clone size: .; CDR3 protein: CASSPLDRAYEQYF; CDR3 DNA: TGTGCCAGCTCACCGTTGGACAGAGCCTACGAGCAGTACTTC
D gene: .; V gene: TRBV4-2; J gene: TRBJ2-2; CDR3 length: 14; clone size: .; CDR3 protein: CASSLERRTGELFF; CDR3 DNA: TGTGCCAGCAGTCTAGAGCGGAGGACCGGGGAGCTGTTTTTT
D gene: TRBD2; V gene: TRBV19; J gene: TRBJ2-1; CDR3 length: 14; clone size: .; CDR3 protein: CASHGGRAGNEQFF; CDR3 DNA: TGTGCCAGTCATGGAGGGAGGGCCGGCAATGAGCAGTTCTTC
D gene: .; V gene: TRBV19; J gene: TRBJ1-4; CDR3 length: 15; clone size: .; CDR3 protein: CASSLQGLGREKLFF; CDR3 DNA: TGTGCCAGTAGTCTACAGGGTTTAGGACGTGAAAAACTGTTTTTT
D gene: .; V gene: TRBV6-5; J gene: TRBJ1-1; CDR3 length: 14; clone size: .; CDR3 protein: CASSYSRGRTEAFF; CDR3 DNA: TGTGCCAGCAGTTACTCAAGGGGGAGAACTGAAGCTTTCTTT
D gene: .; V gene: TRBV24-1; J gene: TRBJ2-5; CDR3 length: 12; clone size: .; CDR3 protein: CATSVGSETQYF; CDR3 DNA: TGTGCCACCAGTGTAGGGAGCGAGACCCAGTACTTC
D gene: .; V gene: TRBV4-1; J gene: TRBJ2-3; CDR3 length: 14; clone size: .; CDR3 protein: CASSLTLRGDTQYF; CDR3 DNA: TGCGCCAGCAGCCTGACCCTCCGAGGAGATACGCAGTATTTT
D gene: .; V gene: TRBV19; J gene: TRBJ1-1; CDR3 length: 18; clone size: .; CDR3 protein: CASSSRGGASPQNTEAFF; CDR3 DNA: TGTGCCAGTAGTAGCCGCGGGGGGGCCTCCCCACAGAACACTGAAGCTTTCTTT
D gene: TRBD1; V gene: TRBV11-3; J gene: TRBJ2-2; CDR3 length: 15; clone size: .; CDR3 protein: CASSPGQGRLVELFF; CDR3 DNA: TGTGCCAGCAGCCCGGGACAGGGTCGTCTTGTGGAGCTGTTTTTT
D gene: .; V gene: TRBV29-1; J gene: TRBJ2-4; CDR3 length: 13; clone size: .; CDR3 protein: CSVEAPFKNIQYF; CDR3 DNA: TGCAGCGTTGAGGCTCCCTTCAAAAACATTCAGTACTTC
D gene: TRBD1; V gene: TRBV5-1; J gene: TRBJ1-2; CDR3 length: 15; clone size: .; CDR3 protein: CATSTGAEPHYGYTF; CDR3 DNA: TGCGCCACCTCGACAGGGGCTGAACCTCACTATGGCTACACCTTC
D gene: TRBD1; V gene: TRBV13; J gene: TRBJ1-1; CDR3 length: 14; clone size: .; CDR3 protein: CASSLGRQGAEAFF; CDR3 DNA: TGTGCCAGCAGCTTAGGACGACAGGGCGCTGAAGCTTTCTTT
D gene: TRBD2; V gene: TRBV7-3; J gene: TRBJ2-2; CDR3 length: 17; clone size: .; CDR3 protein: CASSLEGAGGSTGELFF; CDR3 DNA: TGTGCCAGCAGTTTAGAGGGAGCGGGAGGGAGCACCGGGGAGCTGTTTTTT
D gene: .; V gene: TRBV5-1; J gene: TRBJ2-3; CDR3 length: 16; clone size: .; CDR3 protein: CASSGTRLSLGDTQYF; CDR3 DNA: TGCGCCAGCAGCGGGACAAGATTGAGCCTTGGAGATACGCAGTATTTT
D gene: .; V gene: TRBV18; J gene: TRBJ1-2; CDR3 length: 14; clone size: .; CDR3 protein: CASSPGAGNYGYTF; CDR3 DNA: TGTGCCAGCTCACCTGGGGCAGGGAACTATGGCTACACCTTC
D gene: TRBD1; V gene: TRBV5-1; J gene: TRBJ2-7; CDR3 length: 16; clone size: .; CDR3 protein: CARAQSGTGDYYEQYF; CDR3 DNA: TGCGCCAGAGCTCAGTCCGGGACAGGGGATTACTACGAGCAGTACTTC